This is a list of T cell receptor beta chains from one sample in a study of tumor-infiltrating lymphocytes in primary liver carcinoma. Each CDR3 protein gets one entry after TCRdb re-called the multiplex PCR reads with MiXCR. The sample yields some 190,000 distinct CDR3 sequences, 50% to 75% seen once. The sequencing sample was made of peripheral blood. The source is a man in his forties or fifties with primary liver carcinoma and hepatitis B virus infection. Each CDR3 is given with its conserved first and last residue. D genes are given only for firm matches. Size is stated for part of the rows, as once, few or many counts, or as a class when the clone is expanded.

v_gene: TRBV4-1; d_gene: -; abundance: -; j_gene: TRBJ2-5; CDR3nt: TGCGCCAGCAGCCAAGATCGAGATGGGAATAGGTACCAAGAGACCCAGTACTTC; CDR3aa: CASSQDRDGNRYQETQYF
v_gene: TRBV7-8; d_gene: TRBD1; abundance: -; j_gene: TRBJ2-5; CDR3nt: TGTGCCAGCAGCTCAGGAAGACAGGGTAGCGAGACCCAGTACTTC; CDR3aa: CASSSGRQGSETQYF
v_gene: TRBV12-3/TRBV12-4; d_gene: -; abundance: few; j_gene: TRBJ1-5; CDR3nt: TGTGCCAGCAGCCCGCAGGGTAGCAATCAGCCCCAGCATTTT; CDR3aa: CASSPQGSNQPQHF
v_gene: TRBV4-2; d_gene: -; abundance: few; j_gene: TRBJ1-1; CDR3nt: TGTGCCAGCAGCGCGCCGGGGACGGGTCAGAACACTGAAGCTTTCTTT; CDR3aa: CASSAPGTGQNTEAFF
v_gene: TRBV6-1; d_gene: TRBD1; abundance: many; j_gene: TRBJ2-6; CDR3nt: TGTGCCAGCAGTGAAGAGGATGCGGGGACAGGGGTATCTGGGGCCAACGTCCTGACTTTC; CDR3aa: CASSEEDAGTGVSGANVLTF
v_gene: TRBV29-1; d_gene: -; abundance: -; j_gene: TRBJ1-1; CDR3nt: TGCGGCGTTCTCGGTACTGAAGCTTTCTTT; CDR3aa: CGVLGTEAFF
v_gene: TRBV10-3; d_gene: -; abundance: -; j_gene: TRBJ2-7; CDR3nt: TGTGCCATCAGTGAGCGTGGCACACCGGCGGAGCAGTACTTC; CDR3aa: CAISERGTPAEQYF
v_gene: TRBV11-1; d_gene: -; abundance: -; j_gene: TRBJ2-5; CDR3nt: TGTGCCAGGAGCTTAGACATACAAGAGACCCAGTACTTC; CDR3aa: CARSLDIQETQYF
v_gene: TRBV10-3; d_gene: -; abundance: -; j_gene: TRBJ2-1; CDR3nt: TGTGCCATCAGTACGACTAGTAACGATGAGCAGTTCTTC; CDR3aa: CAISTTSNDEQFF
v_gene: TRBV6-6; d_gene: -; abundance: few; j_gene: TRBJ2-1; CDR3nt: TGTGCCAGCAGCCATCCGGGACTGAAAAACAATGAGCAGTTCTTC; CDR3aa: CASSHPGLKNNEQFF
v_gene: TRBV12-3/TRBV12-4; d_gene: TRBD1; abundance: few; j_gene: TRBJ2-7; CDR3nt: TGTGCCAGCAGTTCCCCCGGTTTACAGGGGACACTCGAGCAGTACTTC; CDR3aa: CASSSPGLQGTLEQYF
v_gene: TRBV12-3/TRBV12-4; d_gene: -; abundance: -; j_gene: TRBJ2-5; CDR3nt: TGTGCCAGCAGTCCCACACGAAAGGAGACCCAGTACTTC; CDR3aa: CASSPTRKETQYF
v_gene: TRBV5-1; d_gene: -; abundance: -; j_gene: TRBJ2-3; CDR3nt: TGCGCCCGCAGTTCGATTAGCCGAGGGAGTGGCACAGATACGCAGTATTTT; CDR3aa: CARSSISRGSGTDTQYF
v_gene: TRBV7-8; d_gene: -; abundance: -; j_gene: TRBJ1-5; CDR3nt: TGTGCCAGCAAGAGTGGGGGCAATCAGCCCAAGCATTTT; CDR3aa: CASKSGGNQPKHF
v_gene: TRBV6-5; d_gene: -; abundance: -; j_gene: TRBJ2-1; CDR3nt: TGTGCCAGCAGTTTAAAACCCAGGTCTTACAATGAGCAGTTCTTC; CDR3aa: CASSLKPRSYNEQFF
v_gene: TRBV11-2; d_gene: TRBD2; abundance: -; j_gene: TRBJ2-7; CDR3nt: TGTGCCAACAGCTCGACCGAGGTAGCGGGAGGCTACGAGCAGTACTTC; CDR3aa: CANSSTEVAGGYEQYF
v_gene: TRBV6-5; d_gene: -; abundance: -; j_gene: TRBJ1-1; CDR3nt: TGTGCCAGCAGAACCGACAGGAAGAACACTGAGGCTTTCTTT; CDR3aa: CASRTDRKNTEAFF
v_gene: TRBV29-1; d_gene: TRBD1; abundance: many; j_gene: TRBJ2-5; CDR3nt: TGCAGCGTTGCAGACAGGGGGGGAGAGACCCAGTACTTC; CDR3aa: CSVADRGGETQYF
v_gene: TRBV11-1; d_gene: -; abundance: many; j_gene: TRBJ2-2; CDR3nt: TGTGCCAGCAGCTTAGAGGGGAACACCGGGGAGCTGTTTTTT; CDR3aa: CASSLEGNTGELFF
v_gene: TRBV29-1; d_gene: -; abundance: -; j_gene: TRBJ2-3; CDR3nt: TGCAGCTCGAGGAGGGGCTCCAAAAGCACAGATACGCAGTACTTT; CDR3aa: CSSRRGSKSTDTQYF
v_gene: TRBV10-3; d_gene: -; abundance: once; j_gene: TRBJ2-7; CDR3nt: TGTGCCATCAATTCCCGGGACCCCCCTGATGACCAGTACTTC; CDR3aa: CAINSRDPPDDQYF
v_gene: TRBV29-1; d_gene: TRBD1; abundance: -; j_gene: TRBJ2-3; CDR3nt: TGCAGCGTCGAAGGACAGGATAATCCCACAGATACGCAGTATTTT; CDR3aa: CSVEGQDNPTDTQYF
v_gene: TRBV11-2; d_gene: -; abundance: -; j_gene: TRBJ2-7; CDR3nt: TGTGCCAGCAGCTTAGCGGCAGGAGCCTGCGAGCAGTACTTC; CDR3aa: CASSLAAGACEQYF
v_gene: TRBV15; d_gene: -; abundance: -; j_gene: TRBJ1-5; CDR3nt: TGTGCCACCAGCAGGATGATCGATCAGCCCCAGCATTTT; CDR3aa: CATSRMIDQPQHF
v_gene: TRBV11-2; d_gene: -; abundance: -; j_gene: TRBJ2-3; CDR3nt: TGTGCCAGCAGCTTCGACATGGGAACAGATACGCAGTATTTT; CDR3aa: CASSFDMGTDTQYF
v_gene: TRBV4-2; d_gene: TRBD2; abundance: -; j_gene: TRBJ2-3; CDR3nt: TGTGCCAGCAGCCAAGAGGTTAGCGGGAGTGGAGAAACGCAGTATTTT; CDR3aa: CASSQEVSGSGETQYF
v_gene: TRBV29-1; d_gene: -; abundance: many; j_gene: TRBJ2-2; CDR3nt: TGCAGCGTTGAATCACAATCGAACACCGGGGAGCTGTTTTTT; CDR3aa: CSVESQSNTGELFF
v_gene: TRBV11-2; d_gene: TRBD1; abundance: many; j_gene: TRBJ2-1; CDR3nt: TGTGCCAGCAGCACCCCAGGGGGCAATGAGCAGTTCTTC; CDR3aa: CASSTPGGNEQFF
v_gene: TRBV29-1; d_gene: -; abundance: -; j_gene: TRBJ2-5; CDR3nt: TGCAGCGTTGAACGGGAGCTAAAGACCCAGTACTTC; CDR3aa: CSVERELKTQYF
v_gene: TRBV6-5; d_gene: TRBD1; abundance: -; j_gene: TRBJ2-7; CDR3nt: TGTGCCAGCAGTTACAACAGGGGAGTCCACGAGAAGTACTTC; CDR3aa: CASSYNRGVHEKYF
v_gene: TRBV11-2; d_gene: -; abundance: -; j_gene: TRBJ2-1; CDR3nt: TGTGCCAGCAGCCCCCGACTAACGGGAGCCTACAATGAGGAGTTCTTC; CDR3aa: CASSPRLTGAYNEEFF
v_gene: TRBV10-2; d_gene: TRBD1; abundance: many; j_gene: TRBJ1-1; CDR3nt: TGCGCCAGCAAAAAGGGGGCAATCCCTGAAGCTTTCTTT; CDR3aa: CASKKGAIPEAFF
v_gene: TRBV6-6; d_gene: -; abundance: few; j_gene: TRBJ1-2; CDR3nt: TGTGCCAGCAGTTCGGACCGGTTGAATGGCTACACCTTC; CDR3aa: CASSSDRLNGYTF
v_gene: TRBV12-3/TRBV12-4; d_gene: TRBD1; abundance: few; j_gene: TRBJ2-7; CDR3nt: TGTGCCAGCAGTTCAAGGGACAGCTACGAGCAGTACTTC; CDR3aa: CASSSRDSYEQYF
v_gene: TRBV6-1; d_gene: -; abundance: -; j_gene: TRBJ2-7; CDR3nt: TGTGCCAGCAGTGACAACCCCCTGGGCAGGGGCGAGCAGTACTTC; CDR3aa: CASSDNPLGRGEQYF
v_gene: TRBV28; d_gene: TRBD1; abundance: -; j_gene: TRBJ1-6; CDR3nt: TGTGCCAGTCGGACAGGGGTTTCACCCCTCCACTTT; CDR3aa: CASRTGVSPLHF
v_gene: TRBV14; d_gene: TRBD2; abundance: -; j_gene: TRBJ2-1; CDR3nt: TGTGCCAGCAGCGAAGACCCCTGGACTAGCGGGTCAGGGAATGAGCAGTTCTTC; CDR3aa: CASSEDPWTSGSGNEQFF
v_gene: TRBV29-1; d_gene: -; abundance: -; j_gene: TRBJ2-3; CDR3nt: TGCGGCGCTTCTGGACAGGGAGGGAGCACAGATACGCAGTATTTT; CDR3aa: CGASGQGGSTDTQYF
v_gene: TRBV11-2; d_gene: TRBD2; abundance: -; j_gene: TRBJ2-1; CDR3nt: TGTGCCAGCGTGGGACTAGCGGGAGACAGTAAGCAGTTCTTC; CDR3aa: CASVGLAGDSKQFF
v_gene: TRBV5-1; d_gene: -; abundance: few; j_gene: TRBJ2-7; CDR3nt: TGCGCCAGCCGCCTAGTAGGACAGCTAGCCGAGCAGTACTTC; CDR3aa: CASRLVGQLAEQYF
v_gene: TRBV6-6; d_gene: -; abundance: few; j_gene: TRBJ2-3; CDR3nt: TGTGCCAGCAGTTACCTAGGCGAGCCTAGCACAGATACGCAGTATTTT; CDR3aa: CASSYLGEPSTDTQYF
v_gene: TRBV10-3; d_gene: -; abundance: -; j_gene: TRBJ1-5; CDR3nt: TGTGCCACCAGTGAGTCGAGGAGGGAACAGCCCCAGCATTTT; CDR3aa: CATSESRREQPQHF
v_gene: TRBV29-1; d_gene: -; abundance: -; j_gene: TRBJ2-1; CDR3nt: TGCAGCGTTGACGGAGGGGTGGGACACTCTTACAATGAGCAGTTCTTC; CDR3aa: CSVDGGVGHSYNEQFF
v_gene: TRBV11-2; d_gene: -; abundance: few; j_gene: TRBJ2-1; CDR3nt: TGTGCCAGCAGTCTTAATGGGGGCTCCTACAATGAGCAGTTCTTC; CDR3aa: CASSLNGGSYNEQFF
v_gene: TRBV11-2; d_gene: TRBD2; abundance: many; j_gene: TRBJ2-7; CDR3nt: TGTGCCAGCAGCTCTAGCGGGGGTTTATACGAGCAGTACTTC; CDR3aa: CASSSSGGLYEQYF
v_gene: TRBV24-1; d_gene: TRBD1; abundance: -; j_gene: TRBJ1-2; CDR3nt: TGTGCCACCAGTGATCCCATAGCCAGGGGGCTTGGTGGCTACACCTTC; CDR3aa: CATSDPIARGLGGYTF
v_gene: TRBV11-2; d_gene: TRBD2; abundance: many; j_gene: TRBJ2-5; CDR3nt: TGTGCCAGCAGCCTTCTGGGGGGGATAGAGACCCAGTACTTC; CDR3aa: CASSLLGGIETQYF
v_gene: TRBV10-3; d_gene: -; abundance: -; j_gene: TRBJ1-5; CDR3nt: TGTGCCATCAAGAACGACGGCGATAGCAATCAGCCCCAGCATTTT; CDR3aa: CAIKNDGDSNQPQHF
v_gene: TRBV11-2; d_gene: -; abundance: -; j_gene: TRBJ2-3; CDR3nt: TGTGCCAGCAGCTTCGGGCGCTACACAGATACGCAGTATTTT; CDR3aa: CASSFGRYTDTQYF
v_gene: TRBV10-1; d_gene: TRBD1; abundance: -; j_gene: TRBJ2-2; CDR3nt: TGCGCCAACAGTCGACAGGGTTCAGCCGGGGAGCTGTTTTTT; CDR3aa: CANSRQGSAGELFF
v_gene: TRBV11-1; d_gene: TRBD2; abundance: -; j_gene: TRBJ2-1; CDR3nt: TGTGCCAGCAGCGCCAGACTAGCTTGGACCTACAATGAGGAGTTCTTC; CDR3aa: CASSARLAWTYNEEFF
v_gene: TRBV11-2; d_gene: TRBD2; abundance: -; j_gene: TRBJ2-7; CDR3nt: TGTACCAGCAACCCAACTAGCGGGATCTCCTACGAGCAGTACTTC; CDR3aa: CTSNPTSGISYEQYF
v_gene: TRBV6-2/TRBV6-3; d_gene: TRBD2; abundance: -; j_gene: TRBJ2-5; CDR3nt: TGTGCCAGCACACCAGCGGGACGCCAAGGGACCCAGCACTTC; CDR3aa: CASTPAGRQGTQHF
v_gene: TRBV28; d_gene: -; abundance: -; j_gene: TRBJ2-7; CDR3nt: TGTGCCAGCACCTTGACCTTCCCCTACGAGCAGTACTTC; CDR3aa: CASTLTFPYEQYF
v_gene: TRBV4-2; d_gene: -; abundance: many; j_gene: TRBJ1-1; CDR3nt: TGTGCCAGCAGCCGTCCAGGGGAGGACACTGAAGCTTTCTTT; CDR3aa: CASSRPGEDTEAFF
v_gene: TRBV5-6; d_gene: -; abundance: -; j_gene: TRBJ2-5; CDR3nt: TGTGCCAGCAGCTTGGGAATGGGGGGAATCCAAGAGACCCAGTACTTC; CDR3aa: CASSLGMGGIQETQYF
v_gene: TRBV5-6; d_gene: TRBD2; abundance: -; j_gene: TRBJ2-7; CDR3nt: TGTGCCAGCAGCTCGGGGGGGAGACTAGCCGGAGCCTTCTACGAGCAGTACTTC; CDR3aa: CASSSGGRLAGAFYEQYF